The present TCR beta chain was sequenced within a study of beta chain features in type 1 diabetes. Study background: Cell yields, gender and age were comparable in patients and healthy donors.

Germline V CDR1 and CDR2: DFQATT, SNEGSKA (reference sequence). The CDR3 consists of 11 residues. V lost 8 bases to trimming and J lost 4 bases, with 10 bases between them. This clone was picked up a small number of times. Reverse transcribing all isolated RNA meant expressed TCRB transcripts were sequenced. TCRdb keeps only in-frame clones here, not all; method: immunoSEQ multiplex PCR. The data hold over 120,000 clones, with roughly a tenth observed a single time. The receptor's source is a man aged 18 to 29 in good health. The sample taken for sequencing was central memory CD4+ T cells from blood. This chain connects TRBV20-1 to TRBJ2-3; D is unclear. CDR3 sequence reads: CSRRRADTQYF. CDR3 bases: TGCAGTCGTCGCCGCGCAGATACGCAGTATTTT.